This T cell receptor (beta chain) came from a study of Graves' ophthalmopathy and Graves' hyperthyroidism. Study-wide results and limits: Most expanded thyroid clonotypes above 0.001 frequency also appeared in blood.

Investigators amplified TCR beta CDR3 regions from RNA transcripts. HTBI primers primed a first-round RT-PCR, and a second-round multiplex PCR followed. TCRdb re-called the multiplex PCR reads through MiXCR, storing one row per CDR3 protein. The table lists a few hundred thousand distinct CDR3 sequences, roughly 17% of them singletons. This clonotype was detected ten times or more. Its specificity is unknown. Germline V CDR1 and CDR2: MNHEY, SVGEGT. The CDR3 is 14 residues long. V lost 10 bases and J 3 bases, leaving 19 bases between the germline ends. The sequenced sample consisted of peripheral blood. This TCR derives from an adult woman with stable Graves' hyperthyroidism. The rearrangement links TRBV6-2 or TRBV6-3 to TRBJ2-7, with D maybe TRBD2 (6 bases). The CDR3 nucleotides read TGTGCCACCCAACGTTGGTCTAGCGACTACGAGCAGTACTTC. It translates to CATQRWSSDYEQYF.